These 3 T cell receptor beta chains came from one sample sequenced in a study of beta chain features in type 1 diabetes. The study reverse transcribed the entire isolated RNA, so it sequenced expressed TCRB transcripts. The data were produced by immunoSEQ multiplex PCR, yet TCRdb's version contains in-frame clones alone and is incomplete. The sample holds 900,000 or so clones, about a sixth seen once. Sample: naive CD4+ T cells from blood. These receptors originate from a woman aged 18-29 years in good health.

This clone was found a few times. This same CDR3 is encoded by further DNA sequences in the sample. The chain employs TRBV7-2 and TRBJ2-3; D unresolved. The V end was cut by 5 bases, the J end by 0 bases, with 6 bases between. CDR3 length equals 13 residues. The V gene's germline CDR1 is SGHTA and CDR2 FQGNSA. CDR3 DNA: TGTGCCAGCAGCCTACCAAGCACAGATACGCAGTATTTT. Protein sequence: CASSLPSTDTQYF.

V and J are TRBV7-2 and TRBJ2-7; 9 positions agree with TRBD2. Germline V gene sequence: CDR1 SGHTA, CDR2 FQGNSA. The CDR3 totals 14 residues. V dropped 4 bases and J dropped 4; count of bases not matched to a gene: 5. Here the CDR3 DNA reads TGTGCCAGCAGCTCTGCTAGCGGGATTTACGAGCAGTACTTC. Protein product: CASSSASGIYEQYF.

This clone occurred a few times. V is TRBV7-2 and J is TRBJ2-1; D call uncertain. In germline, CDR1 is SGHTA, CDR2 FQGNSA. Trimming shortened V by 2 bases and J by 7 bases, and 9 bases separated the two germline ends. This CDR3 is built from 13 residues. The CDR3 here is CASSLFRQNEQFF. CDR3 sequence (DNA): TGTGCCAGCAGCTTATTTAGGCAGAATGAGCAGTTCTTC. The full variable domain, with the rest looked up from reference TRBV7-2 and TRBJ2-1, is GAGVSQSPSNKVTEKGKDVELRCDPISGHTALYWYRQSLGQGLEFLIYFQGNSAPDKSGLPSDRFSAERTGGSVSTLTIQRTQQEDSAVYLCASSLFRQNEQFFGPGTRLTVL.